Following are 10 T cell receptor beta chains from one sample sequenced in a study of cytomegalovirus exposure and HLA in healthy donors. PCR used 60 Vbeta primers and 13 Jbeta primers. Using immunoSEQ multiplex PCR, the repertoire was profiled, and TCRdb retains in-frame clones only, with some absent. This sample yields under 200,000 clones, of which roughly 75% are seen a single time; 1% belongs to the top ten. Sequencing was performed on PBMCs. These TCRs come from a woman in her 50s in good health and CMV-seropositive.

The chain links TRBV29-1 to TRBJ2-5, with TRBD1 identical over 7 bases. The germline V gene encodes CDR1 SQVTM and CDR2 ANQGSEA. Trimming at V came to 8 bases and at J to 7 bases, leaving 13 bases not matched to a gene. The CDR3 has 13 amino acids. In nucleotides, the CDR3 is TGCAGCTTCGCCGGGACAGATTTTGTGACCCAGTACTTC. It translates to CSFAGTDFVTQYF. The complete variable domain, with remaining parts taken from reference TRBV29-1 and TRBJ2-5, reads SAVISQKPSRDICQRGTSLTIQCQVDSQVTMMFWYRQQPGQSLTLIATANQGSEATYESGFVIDKFPISRPNLTFSTLTVSNMSPEDSSIYLCSFAGTDFVTQYFGPGTRLLVL.

The chain recombines TRBV4-2 with TRBJ2-5; TRBD1 aligns across 8 bases. The J call may be faulty, since TRBJ2-7 better matches the DNA end. The CDR3 is made up of 15 amino acids. Germline CDR1 is LGHNA and CDR2 is YNFKEQ. CDR3 nucleotide sequence: TGTGCCAGCAGCCAAGATAGAGGACAGGGTAACGAGCAGTACTTC. Translating it yields CASSQDRGQGNEQYF.

The gene calls are TRBV6-5 and TRBJ1-6; tentatively, D is TRBD1 (6 bases). CDR3 length equals 16 residues. Trimming removed 4 bases at V and 1 base at J, with 11 bases between. Germline V CDR1 and CDR2: MNHEY, SVGAGI. CDR3 amino acids: CASSSPQGSYNSPLHF. The CDR3 coding sequence is TGTGCCAGCAGTTCCCCACAGGGATCCTATAATTCACCCCTCCACTTT.

This rearrangement joins TRBV18 to TRBJ2-3, with 7 bases matching TRBD1. Per germline, CDR1 KGHSH and CDR2 LQKENI. This CDR3 is 16 amino acids long. After removal of 4 bases from V and 2 bases from J, the junction contained 9 bases not matched to a gene. The CDR3 DNA reads TGTGCCAGCTCACTATTTCGACAGGGTCCCACAGATACGCAGTATTTT. The encoded protein is CASSLFRQGPTDTQYF. The full variable domain, completed using reference TRBV18 and TRBJ2-3, is NAGVMQNPRHLVRRRGQEARLRCSPMKGHSHVYWYRQLPEEGLKFMVYLQKENIIDESGMPKERFSAEFPKEGPSILRIQQVVRGDSAAYFCASSLFRQGPTDTQYFGPGTRLTVL.

V gene TRBV28 combines with J gene TRBJ1-2; 8 nucleotides agree with TRBD1. Germline assignment: CDR1 MDHEN and CDR2 SYDVKM. J was trimmed by 4 bases and V by 6 bases; bases with no gene match: 10. The CDR3 has 15 amino acids. CDR3 bases: TGTGCCAGCAGCCGGACCCGGACAGGGACCTATGGCTACACCTTC. Its translation: CASSRTRTGTYGYTF.

The chain recombines TRBV11-2 with TRBJ1-2, with D tentatively TRBD1 (5 bases). Germline CDR1 and CDR2: SGHAT and FQNNGV. The CDR3 spans 13 residues. Trimming took off 0 bases at V and 6 bases at J, with 8 bases between the two ends. The CDR3 protein is CASSLEAGNGYTF. The CDR3 region has the DNA TGTGCCAGCAGCTTAGAGGCAGGGAATGGCTACACCTTC.

The genes are TRBV4-1 and TRBJ1-2; 8 nucleotides match TRBD1. Germline V lookup: CDR1 MGHRA, CDR2 YSYEKL. With 1 base clipped from V and 4 bases from J, the junction kept 11 bases outside the gene matches. The CDR3 is made up of 17 amino acids. CDR3 sequence reads: CASSQGGRGRGGYGYTF. In DNA form, the CDR3 reads TGCGCCAGCAGCCAAGGGGGCAGGGGGCGGGGGGGCTATGGCTACACCTTC.

The chain couples TRBV7-2 to TRBJ1-5; 7 bases fit TRBD1. The trim removed 5 bases at V and 2 bases at J, leaving 9 bases unmatched. The CDR3 covers 16 residues. Germline V gives CDR1 SGHTA, CDR2 FQGNSA. In nucleotides, the CDR3 is TGTGCCAGCAGCAGGAGACAGGGATCGGGCAATCAGCCCCAGCATTTT. Encoded protein: CASSRRQGSGNQPQHF. Drawing the rest from reference TRBV7-2 and TRBJ1-5, the complete variable domain is GAGVSQSPSNKVTEKGKDVELRCDPISGHTALYWYRQSLGQGLEFLIYFQGNSAPDKSGLPSDRFSAERTGGSVSTLTIQRTQQEDSAVYLCASSRRQGSGNQPQHFGDGTRLSIL.

This sequence joins TRBV9 and TRBJ2-2; no firm D call. The CDR3 covers 14 residues. V lost 0 bases, J lost 1 base, and 4 bases lay in between. In germline, CDR1 is SGDLS, CDR2 YYNGEE. CDR3 in amino acids: CASSVAGNTGELFF. In DNA form, the CDR3 reads TGTGCCAGCAGCGTAGCAGGGAACACCGGGGAGCTGTTTTTT. Looking up the rest from reference TRBV9 and TRBJ2-2 gives the full variable domain: DSGVTQTPKHLITATGQRVTLRCSPRSGDLSVYWYQQSLDQGLQFLIQYYNGEERAKGNILERFSAQQFPDLHSELNLSSLELGDSALYFCASSVAGNTGELFFGEGSRLTVL.

This rearrangement joins TRBV4-1 to TRBJ1-1; TRBD1 aligns across 7 bases. With 3 bases clipped from V and 1 base from J, the junction kept 8 bases outside the gene matches. The CDR3 is made up of 16 amino acids. The germline V gene has CDR1 MGHRA and CDR2 YSYEKL. The CDR3 reads CASSHSRGQTNTEAFF. In nucleotides, the CDR3 is TGCGCCAGCAGCCATAGCCGGGGACAGACGAACACTGAAGCTTTCTTT.